Below are 28 T cell receptor beta chains sequenced from a single sample in a study of response to subunit inactivated influenza vaccine (dated by TCRdb to about 2018). Library preparation was by RT-PCR. Reads for this sample came from an Illumina HiSeq 2500. The public reads were reprocessed in TCRdb via fastp at Q25 and MiXCR, keeping in-frame beta chains. Rows with one shared CDR3 protein collapse into an entry with the most common genes and DNA. Here the sample has fewer than 550,000 distinct CDR3 sequences; less than 30% occur a single time. The ten largest account for approximately 2% of the sample. Sequenced material: CD4+ T cells sorted from PBMCs, taken about 5 days after vaccination. These receptors were taken from a man aged 45-65 years who received an inactivated influenza vaccine. Donor details come from another sample of the same person, matched by shared clones.

The genes are TRBV24-1 and TRBJ1-2; D perhaps matches TRBD1 (6 bases). Germline CDR1 and CDR2: KGHDR and SFDVKD. This CDR3 comprises 13 residues. Between the trimmed V and J ends, which lost 8 bases and 9 bases, there was a span of 18 bases. The chain's CDR3 is CATMPGGGQSYTF. The CDR3 nucleotides are TGTGCCACCATGCCGGGGGGCGGCCAGAGCTACACCTTC.

This clonotype has more than one count but fewer than ten. J is TRBJ2-3 and V is TRBV7-2; a weak D match, TRBD2 (6 bases). The CDR3 contains 12 residues. Trimming removed 5 bases from V and 8 bases from J, with 11 bases in between. Germline CDR1 is SGHTA and CDR2 is FQGNSA. The CDR3 is CASSGLGGTQYF. CDR3 sequence (DNA): TGTGCCAGCAGCGGCCTCGGGGGTACGCAGTATTTT.

Details on this clonotype: Sequence at one end of the junction differs from germline and may be a read error. The V gene is TRBV29-1, the J gene TRBJ2-1; D may be TRBD1 (6 bases). The CDR3 runs to 15 residues. CDR1 SQVTM and CDR2 ANQGSEA come from the germline V gene. The CDR3 spells CSGEVSPGHNDEQFF. CDR3 DNA: TGCAGCGGTGAAGTGTCCCCGGGACATAACGATGAGCAGTTCTTC.

The chain joins TRBV4-2 to TRBJ1-6, with D uncertain. The ends were cut back, 0 bases at V and 3 bases at J, with 15 bases in the middle. This CDR3 region has 18 residues. Germline lookup yields CDR1 LGHNA and CDR2 YNFKEQ. The CDR3 here is CASSQDHPLAGYNSPLHF. The CDR3 DNA follows: TGTGCCAGCAGCCAAGATCATCCATTAGCGGGCTATAATTCACCCCTCCACTTT.

The V call is TRBV29-1, the J call TRBJ2-1, with a tentative D call TRBD2 (5 bases). V lost 6 bases and J lost 4, with 7 bases in between. Germline V CDR1 and CDR2: SQVTM, ANQGSEA. The CDR3 length is 11 residues. CDR3 protein: CSVGDYNEQFF. For the CDR3, the DNA is TGCAGCGTGGGAGATTACAATGAGCAGTTCTTC.

There are many counts of this clonotype. The genes are TRBV20-1 and TRBJ2-3; 9 nucleotides agree with TRBD2. This CDR3 has 14 amino acids. CDR1 DFQATT and CDR2 SNEGSKA come from the germline V gene (reference sequence). V gave up 4 bases and J gave up 0 bases; unmatched junction bases: 2. CDR3 sequence reads: CSAKRGASTDTQYF. In DNA form, the CDR3 reads TGCAGTGCTAAGCGGGGGGCAAGCACAGATACGCAGTATTTT.

The chain is built from TRBV29-1 and TRBJ2-3; D gene unclear. CDR1 is SQVTM and CDR2 is ANQGSEA in the germline V gene. CDR3 length equals 10 residues. Between the trimmed V and J ends, which lost 7 bases and 7 bases, there was a span of 9 bases. CDR3 in amino acids: CSGVGYTQYF. In DNA form, the CDR3 reads TGCAGCGGGGTGGGGTATACGCAGTATTTT.

This clonotype was counted only a few times. The chain couples TRBV29-1 to TRBJ1-4; a possible D gene is TRBD1 (5 bases). This CDR3 is built from 12 residues. The V and J ends lost 7 bases and 5 bases respectively, with 11 bases between them. Germline V gene lookup returns CDR1 SQVTM and CDR2 ANQGSEA. CDR3 protein: CSGGFWNEKLFF. The CDR3 DNA reads as TGCAGCGGGGGGTTCTGGAATGAAAAACTGTTTTTT.

This chain uses TRBV4-2 with TRBJ2-3, with D possibly TRBD2 on 6 matching bases. The length of the CDR3 is 16 residues. CDR1 LGHNA and CDR2 YNFKEQ come from the germline V gene. The ends were cut back, 0 bases at V and 2 bases at J, with 12 bases in the middle. CDR3 amino acids: CASSQDVTRDTDTQYF. The CDR3 coding sequence is TGTGCCAGCAGCCAAGATGTGACGCGGGACACAGATACGCAGTATTTT.

The gene calls are TRBV10-3 and TRBJ2-2, with 11 nucleotides matching TRBD2. The CDR3 runs 17 residues. V trimming: 3 bases; J trimming: 1 base; junction bases outside the gene matches: 4. Germline assignment: CDR1 ENHRY and CDR2 SYGVKD. This chain's CDR3 is CAISELAGVLNTGELFF. DNA of the CDR3: TGTGCCATCAGTGAACTAGCGGGAGTTCTGAACACCGGGGAGCTGTTTTTT.

This clonotype was detected a few times. V is TRBV4-2 and J is TRBJ1-3; no definite D call. There are 14 residues in the CDR3. Germline V gene lookup returns CDR1 LGHNA and CDR2 YNFKEQ. V dropped 0 bases and J dropped 3 bases, with 6 bases sitting between them. The DNA of the CDR3 is TGTGCCAGCAGCCAAGATGGGGATGGAAACACCATATATTTT. Its protein is CASSQDGDGNTIYF.

To note about this clonotype: This clone may be a read error of a much larger clone one base away. The genes are TRBV5-1 and TRBJ2-2, with D maybe TRBD2 (6 bases). CDR3 length equals 14 residues. The germline CDR1 and CDR2 sequences are SGHRS and YFSETQ. The CDR3 region is CASSYSGNTGELYF. In DNA form, the CDR3 reads TGCGCCAGCAGCTATAGCGGAAACACCGGGGAGCTGTATTTT.

This clonotype was picked up a small number of times. The rearrangement uses TRBV15 and TRBJ2-1; D unresolved. This CDR3 is built from 14 residues. Deletions cut 5 bases from V and 4 bases from J, with 12 bases between. From germline, CDR1 is LNHNV and CDR2 YYDKDF (reference sequence). Here the CDR3 DNA reads TGTGCCACCAGCGCCGGCTCTGGTTACAATGAGCAGTTCTTC. Residues: CATSAGSGYNEQFF. The full variable domain, with the rest looked up from reference TRBV15 and TRBJ2-1, is DAMVIQNPRYQVTQFGKPVTLSCSQTLNHNVMYWYQQKSSQAPKLLFHYYDKDFNNEADTPDNFQSRRPNTSFCFLDIRSPGLGDTAMYLCATSAGSGYNEQFFGPGTRLTVL.

The V gene is TRBV7-7, the J gene TRBJ2-2; TRBD1 or TRBD2 may be the D gene (5 bases each). The CDR3 consists of 15 residues. The germline CDR1 and CDR2 sequences are SSHAT and FNYEAQ (reference sequence). Between the trimmed V and J ends, which lost 5 bases and 8 bases, there was a span of 18 bases. CDR3 sequence: CASSPDSEGSGELFF. The CDR3 DNA follows: TGTGCCAGCAGCCCAGACAGCGAGGGTTCGGGGGAGCTGTTTTTT. Looking up the rest from reference TRBV7-7 and TRBJ2-2 gives the full variable domain: GAGVSQSPRYKVTKRGQDVTLRCDPISSHATLYWYQQALGQGPEFLTYFNYEAQPDKSGLPSDRFSAERPEGSISTLTIQRTEQRDSAMYRCASSPDSEGSGELFFGEGSRLTVL.

J is TRBJ2-2 and V is TRBV10-3; D ambiguous. Per germline, CDR1 ENHRY and CDR2 SYGVKD. The CDR3 covers 14 residues. V dropped 7 bases and J dropped 0 bases, with 9 bases sitting between them. CDR3: CAIKGGPNTGELFF. The CDR3, as DNA: TGTGCCATCAAGGGCGGCCCGAACACCGGGGAGCTGTTTTTT.

The chain joins TRBV7-2 to TRBJ2-1; 7 nucleotides agree with TRBD1. V lost 3 bases and J lost 1; bases outside the gene matches: 9. Germline V gene data show CDR1 as SGHTA and CDR2 as FQGNSA. The CDR3 length is 17 residues. In DNA, the CDR3 is TGTGCCAGCAGCTTCCGGGGACAGATCGGGTCCTACAATGAGCAGTTCTTC. The encoded protein is CASSFRGQIGSYNEQFF.

Only a few counts were recorded for this clonotype. This chain links TRBV10-2 with TRBJ2-3; D is undetermined. From germline, CDR1 is WSHSY and CDR2 SAAADI. The V end was cut by 10 bases, the J end by 1 base, with 15 bases between. This CDR3 is 14 amino acids long. CDR3 residues: CAIKLASGTDTQYF. CDR3 DNA: TGCGCCATCAAATTAGCATCGGGCACAGATACGCAGTATTTT.

In its sample, this clonotype was seen a few times. The gene calls are TRBV7-8 and TRBJ2-7, with TRBD1 as a possible D gene (5 bases). V shed 5 bases and J shed 1 base, with 12 bases lying between them. Germline loops: CDR1 SGHVS, CDR2 FQNEAQ. The CDR3 is 14 amino acids. In nucleotides, the CDR3 is TGTGCCAGCAGCCCCAGGGTGGGGTCCTACGAGCAGTACTTC. Its protein is CASSPRVGSYEQYF.

This clonotype was seen more than once but under ten times. The chain carries TRBV25-1 and TRBJ1-5; D perhaps matches TRBD1 (6 bases). This CDR3 is built from 14 residues. Germline V CDR1 and CDR2: MGHDK, SYGVNS. Trimming removed 3 bases at V and 2 bases at J, with 8 bases between. The CDR3 reads CASSDRQGNQPQHF. In DNA, the CDR3 is TGTGCCAGCAGTGATCGACAGGGCAATCAGCCCCAGCATTTT.

This clonotype was seen a handful of times. The chain is built from TRBV7-9 and TRBJ2-3; no clear D gene. The CDR3 has 14 residues. Germline V gene sequence: CDR1 SEHNR, CDR2 FQNEAQ (reference sequence). V gave up 5 bases and J gave up 4 bases, with 13 bases separating them. CDR3 amino acids: CASSTTSSADTQYF. The CDR3 region has the DNA TGTGCCAGCAGCACAACATCGTCGGCAGATACGCAGTATTTT.

The chain combines TRBV5-1 with TRBJ2-1, with 9 nucleotides matching TRBD1. Germline CDR1 is SGHRS and CDR2 is YFSETQ. Trimming removed 3 bases from V and 7 bases from J; junction bases left unmatched: 8. The CDR3 is made up of 15 amino acids. The CDR3 DNA follows: TGCGCCAGCAGCTCCAGACAGGGGGGAGAGAATGAGCAGTTCTTC. This codes for CASSSRQGGENEQFF. Supplemented by reference TRBV5-1 and TRBJ2-1, the full variable domain reads KAGVTQTPRYLIKTRGQQVTLSCSPISGHRSVSWYQQTPGQGLQFLFEYFSETQRNKGNFPGRFSGRQFSNSRSEMNVSTLELGDSALYLCASSSRQGGENEQFFGPGTRLTVL.

This chain joins TRBV10-3 and TRBJ1-5; weak D call: TRBD1 (6 bases). V dropped 10 bases and J dropped 8 bases, with 21 bases sitting between them. In germline, CDR1 is ENHRY, CDR2 SYGVKD. This CDR3 is built from 14 residues. In DNA form, the CDR3 reads TGTGCCACCCGGGGAAGGGGGGTCATGGAGCCCCAGCATTTT. The encoded protein is CATRGRGVMEPQHF.

This clonotype was counted many times. The V call is TRBV7-6, the J call TRBJ1-3; 10 bases map to TRBD1. CDR3 length equals 17 residues. Germline V gene lookup returns CDR1 SGHVS and CDR2 FNYEAQ. J lost 4 bases, V lost 5 bases, and 11 bases had no gene match. The CDR3, as DNA: TGTGCCAGCAGCCCGTGGGACAGGGGAATTAGAGGAAACACCATATATTTT. It specifies CASSPWDRGIRGNTIYF.

This clonotype was found a few times. The gene calls are TRBV29-1 and TRBJ2-7, with D perhaps being TRBD1 or TRBD2 (5 bases each). Germline V lookup: CDR1 SQVTM, CDR2 ANQGSEA. The CDR3 loop spans 13 amino acids. V gave up 5 bases and J gave up 4 bases, with 15 bases separating them. DNA for the CDR3: TGCAGCGTTACTGGTCCCGAGGGGTACGAGCAGTACTTC. Encoded protein: CSVTGPEGYEQYF.

The chain carries TRBV24-1 and TRBJ2-5; possibly TRBD1 or TRBD2 for D (5 bases each). The CDR3 runs to 15 residues. Trimming cost V 7 bases and J 5 bases, with 19 bases left between them. Looked up from germline, CDR1 is KGHDR and CDR2 is SFDVKD. The CDR3 reads CATRSGPPGTETQYF. DNA of the CDR3: TGTGCCACCAGATCGGGACCCCCAGGAACGGAGACCCAGTACTTC.

This clonotype came up a few times. This rearrangement joins TRBV11-2 to TRBJ1-1; D gene uncertain. Trimming removed 0 bases at V and 0 bases at J, with 8 bases between. CDR3 size: 15 residues. Germline CDR1 reads SGHAT; CDR2 reads FQNNGV. The CDR3 DNA reads TGTGCCAGCAGCTTAGAGGGCCTCATGAACACTGAAGCTTTCTTT. Its protein product is CASSLEGLMNTEAFF.

This chain uses TRBV5-6 with TRBJ2-5; D remains ambiguous. CDR3 length: 13 residues. V was clipped by 6 bases and J by 1 base, with 10 bases between them. Germline V gives CDR1 SGHDT, CDR2 YYEEEE. CDR3 region: CASNSDPQETQYF. In DNA, the CDR3 is TGTGCCAGCAACTCGGACCCCCAAGAGACCCAGTACTTC.

This chain joins TRBV7-2 and TRBJ2-1, with 8 positions matching TRBD1. The germline gives CDR1 SGHTA, CDR2 FQGNSA. V shed 5 bases and J 3 bases; nucleotides not matched to a gene: 12. CDR3 length: 17 residues. The CDR3 sequence is CASSRTSRTGFYNEQFF. Here the CDR3 DNA reads TGTGCCAGCAGCCGAACCTCCCGGACAGGGTTCTACAATGAGCAGTTCTTC. Full variable domain (remainder filled in from reference TRBV7-2 and TRBJ2-1): GAGVSQSPSNKVTEKGKDVELRCDPISGHTALYWYRQSLGQGLEFLIYFQGNSAPDKSGLPSDRFSAERTGGSVSTLTIQRTQQEDSAVYLCASSRTSRTGFYNEQFFGPGTRLTVL.